This T cell receptor (beta chain) was obtained from a study of blood T cell repertoires in COVID-19. Across the whole study: Samples representing acute and convalescent COVID-19 were sourced from the United States, Italy and Spain.

CDR1 SQVTM and CDR2 ANQGSEA come from the germline V gene. There are 14 residues in the CDR3. Trimming cost V 3 bases and J 1 base; bases outside gene matches: 2. Libraries were prepared by immunoSEQ multiplex PCR; TCRdb keeps only in-frame clonotypes and omits some of them. Here the sample spans around 500,000 clones, more than 75% being singletons. This clonotype originated in a middle-aged woman who had recovered from COVID-19. The rearrangement links TRBV29-1 to TRBJ2-2, with 7 nucleotides matching TRBD1. The sequencing input was PBMCs or T cells enriched from blood (not recorded which). CDR3 residues: CSVEQGENTGELFF. The CDR3 nucleotides are TGCAGCGTTGAGCAGGGGGAGAACACCGGGGAGCTGTTTTTT.